This note documents a single T cell receptor (beta chain) sequence. Its specificity is not known. The data were obtained in a study of Ad26.COV2.S vaccination and SARS-CoV-2 variants. Study overall: Donor was assigned to the Ad26.COV2.S arm of trial COV1001. Ad26.COV2.S given intramuscularly, once or twice 56 days apart.

Sequenced by immunoSEQ multiplex PCR; TCRdb stores in-frame clones only, minus some. The data show some 340,000 clones, with 85% seen just once and 2% to 2.5% held by the top ten. The germline gives CDR1 LNHDA, CDR2 SQIVND (reference sequence). Trimming took 3 bases from V and 5 from J, leaving 16 bases between them. This CDR3 has 16 residues. Study outcomes and limitations: Across vaccine and placebo recipients, the breadth of non-spike TCRs was similar.

Treatment denoted: around 19 received Ad26.COV2.S at low or high dose, single or two shots; several received placebo; per-sample allocation not given. Sampling took place 63 days after the first vaccine or placebo injection. Wuhan-strain SARS-CoV-2 spike was expressed by the Ad26 vector that made up the vaccine. This TCR came from a person aged 18 to 65 who received the Ad26.COV2.S COVID-19 vaccine or a placebo. The source material was peripheral blood, sampled in a trial of Ad26.COV2.S vaccine versus placebo. J is TRBJ1-4 and V is TRBV19; TRBD1 might be the D (6 bases). CDR3 coding DNA: TGTGCCAGTAGTATTATCGGACAGCTGAAGAATGAAAAACTGTTTTTT. This gives the protein CASSIIGQLKNEKLFF.